Listed below are T cell receptor beta chains from one sample, sequenced in a study of blood T cell repertoires in COVID-19. Assay used: immunoSEQ multiplex PCR; TCRdb lists only in-frame clones, some missing. The top ten hold around 14% of the sample, which has more than 35,000 clones, 80% seen once. Sequencing was done on a sample of peripheral blood. These receptors came from a woman aged 70-85 years with acute or convalescent COVID-19. Both conserved end residues are part of each CDR3. D genes are given only for firm matches. Expanded clones are given a class, and other clones once, few, many or no size at all.

D gene	J gene	clone size	V gene	CDR3 DNA	CDR3 protein
NA	TRBJ1-1	NA	TRBV19	TGTGCCAGTAGTTTAAGACGAGGCACTGAAGCTTTCTTT	CASSLRRGTEAFF
TRBD1	TRBJ2-7	NA	TRBV7-2	TGTGCCAGCAGCCCGGGACAGCTCTACGAGCAGTACTTC	CASSPGQLYEQYF
TRBD2	TRBJ2-1	NA	TRBV6-5	TGTGCCGGAATGGCGGGGGGTTCCTACAATGAGCAGTTCTTC	CAGMAGGSYNEQFF
NA	TRBJ2-1	NA	TRBV5-4	TGTGCCAGCGGGGCAGGGGATTCCTACAATGAGCAGTTCTTC	CASGAGDSYNEQFF
TRBD1	TRBJ1-6	NA	TRBV7-8	TGTGCCAGCAGCACCCCGACAGGGAACTCCTATAATTCACCCCTCCACTTT	CASSTPTGNSYNSPLHF
NA	TRBJ1-1	NA	TRBV19	TGTGCCAGTAGTATAGATCGAAGCAGGGGTTCGAACACTGAAGCTTTCTTT	CASSIDRSRGSNTEAFF
TRBD2	TRBJ2-5	NA	TRBV5-5	TGTGCCAGCAGCTGGACTAGCGGGGCTTCAGGACAAGAGACCCAGTACTTC	CASSWTSGASGQETQYF
NA	TRBJ2-7	NA	TRBV28	TGTGCCAGCGGAATAGGGGACTACGAGCAGTACTTC	CASGIGDYEQYF
TRBD1	TRBJ1-2	few	TRBV6-4	TGTGCCAGCAGTGAGACAGGGCATGGCTACACCTTC	CASSETGHGYTF
TRBD2	TRBJ2-3	few	TRBV5-4	TGTGCCAGCAGTTGGACTAGCGGGGGAACAGATACGCAGTATTTT	CASSWTSGGTDTQYF
NA	TRBJ1-2	once	TRBV7-9	TGTGCCAGCAGCCGGGTTGACTATGGCTACACCTTC	CASSRVDYGYTF
TRBD2	TRBJ2-1	few	TRBV19	TGTGCCAGTAGGGCGGGAGGGCCATTCAATGAGCAGTTCTTC	CASRAGGPFNEQFF
TRBD2	TRBJ2-3	NA	TRBV5-6	TGTGCCAGCAGCTCCACTAGCGGGAGCGCAGATACGCAGTATTTT	CASSSTSGSADTQYF
NA	TRBJ2-7	NA	TRBV4-2	TGTGCCAGCAGCCAAGATATCGGCAGCCCCAAGGTACTATACGAGCAGTACTTC	CASSQDIGSPKVLYEQYF
NA	TRBJ1-1	few	TRBV20-1	TGCAGTGCTCCCCTAATCACTGAAGCTTTCTTT	CSAPLITEAFF
TRBD2	TRBJ2-7	NA	TRBV6-1	TGTGCCAGCTGTGGCCGACGTAGCGGGAGGACCTACGAGCAGTACTTC	CASCGRRSGRTYEQYF
NA	TRBJ2-3	NA	TRBV6-6	TGTGCCAGCAGTCGACGACCCTCCGAGGGTGGAGATACGCAGTATTTT	CASSRRPSEGGDTQYF
NA	TRBJ1-2	medium-sized	TRBV28	TGTGCCAGCAGTTTATTGTCAGGGGCTCGTACCTTC	CASSLLSGARTF
TRBD1	TRBJ1-2	few	TRBV5-1	TGCGCCAGCAGCCTCCCGGGACAGGGGGCAAATGGCTACACCTTC	CASSLPGQGANGYTF
NA	TRBJ1-1	NA	TRBV10-3	TGTGCCATCAGTGAAAGCAGGGACACTGAAGCTTTCTTT	CAISESRDTEAFF
TRBD1	TRBJ1-5	NA	TRBV14	TGTGCCAGCAGCCAAGATTCCACAAGGAGGACAGGGGAGGTTAAAGTGGGCAATCAGCCCCAGCATTTT	CASSQDSTRRTGEVKVGNQPQHF
TRBD2	TRBJ2-7	NA	TRBV19	TGTGCCAGTAGGGGGCGGGGGTACGAGCAGTACTTC	CASRGRGYEQYF
NA	TRBJ2-3	NA	TRBV20-1	TGCAGTGCTAGGGCACAAGATACGCAGTATTTT	CSARAQDTQYF
NA	TRBJ2-1	NA	TRBV12-5	TGTGCTAGTGGTTTGGCGATGACTAGCAATGAGCAGTTCTTC	CASGLAMTSNEQFF
NA	TRBJ1-5	NA	TRBV19	TGTGCCAGTAGTAGTACGGGTGGCAATCAGCCCCAGCATTTT	CASSSTGGNQPQHF
TRBD1	TRBJ2-1	NA	TRBV19	TGTGCCAGTAGTAGTTCCCGGGGACAGGGGGTGCTCAATGAGCAGTTCTTC	CASSSSRGQGVLNEQFF
TRBD2	TRBJ2-7	NA	TRBV28	TGTGCCAGCAATCCCCGCGGGAGGGGAACCTACGAGCAGTACTTC	CASNPRGRGTYEQYF
NA	TRBJ2-7	NA	TRBV7-9	TGTGCCAGCATGGCGGGGACAGTCGCCTACGAGCAGTACTTC	CASMAGTVAYEQYF
NA	TRBJ2-3	NA	TRBV28	TGTGCCAGCAGTTTCCTAGAGATGTTCACAGATACGCAGTATTTT	CASSFLEMFTDTQYF
NA	TRBJ1-1	NA	TRBV19	TGTGCCAGTAGTATAGGATTCGGGCGGTTAGGGGACACTGAAGCTTTCTTT	CASSIGFGRLGDTEAFF
TRBD1	TRBJ2-7	NA	TRBV10-2	TGCGCCAGCAGCGTGGGGACCGGGACAGTCTCCTACGAGCAGTACTTC	CASSVGTGTVSYEQYF
NA	TRBJ1-2	NA	TRBV6-5	TGTGCCAGCAGTAGCGGCGATCTCTATGGCTACACCTTC	CASSSGDLYGYTF
TRBD2	TRBJ2-3	NA	TRBV27	TGTGCCAGCAGTTCCACTACGGGACTAGCGGGAGCGGTAGATACGCAGTATTTT	CASSSTTGLAGAVDTQYF
TRBD2	TRBJ2-3	NA	TRBV11-1	TGTGCCAGCAGCTCCCGACTAGCGGGATCAAGAGATACGCAGTATTTT	CASSSRLAGSRDTQYF
NA	TRBJ1-6	NA	TRBV7-2	TGTGCCAGCAGCTTAGGCTGGACAGTAAATTCACCCCTCCACTTT	CASSLGWTVNSPLHF
NA	TRBJ1-6	once	TRBV5-8	TGTGCCAGCAGCTTGGCTCTGGGACGGGGAGGTTCACCCCTCCACTTT	CASSLALGRGGSPLHF
NA	TRBJ2-5	NA	TRBV5-4	TGTGCCAGCAGCTTGGCGCCGGGACACGGAGAGACCCAGTACTTC	CASSLAPGHGETQYF
TRBD2	TRBJ2-5	few	TRBV5-4	TGTGCCAGCAGCCCAGGACTAGCGGGGGGGCCGCGAGAGACCCAGTACTTC	CASSPGLAGGPRETQYF
NA	TRBJ2-1	NA	TRBV7-2	TGTGCCAGCAGCCCACGTCTTAGCTCCTACAATGAGCAGTTCTTC	CASSPRLSSYNEQFF
TRBD1	TRBJ1-1	NA	TRBV7-6	TGTGCCAGCAGCTTTGGGATGGGACAGAACGCTTTCTTT	CASSFGMGQNAFF
NA	TRBJ2-4	NA	TRBV29-1	TGCAGCGTTCAGGAACCCAGGGGGGCTAAAAACATTCAGTACTTC	CSVQEPRGAKNIQYF
NA	TRBJ2-5	NA	TRBV5-1	TGCGCCAGCAGCTTGGTTCAGGGGAAAGAGACCCAGTACTTC	CASSLVQGKETQYF
TRBD1	TRBJ1-1	once	TRBV28	TGTGCCAGCAGCCGGACAGGAGCCACTGAAGCTTTCTTT	CASSRTGATEAFF
TRBD1	TRBJ2-5	NA	TRBV18	TGTGCCAGCTCACAAAACTCCCCGGGACAGGGAGAGACCCAGTACTTC	CASSQNSPGQGETQYF
TRBD2	TRBJ2-1	NA	TRBV4-1	TGCGCCAGCAGTCAGAACATCGGACGCGGGAGAGGGGCCTACAATGAGCAGTTCTTC	CASSQNIGRGRGAYNEQFF
TRBD2	TRBJ2-3	NA	TRBV19	TGTGCCACCAAAGCGAGTCTAGCGGGTACAGATACGCAGTATTTT	CATKASLAGTDTQYF
TRBD1	TRBJ2-7	NA	TRBV10-3	TGTGCCACCGGACAGGGGGCGGATTACGAGCAGTACTTC	CATGQGADYEQYF
NA	TRBJ2-5	NA	TRBV5-1	TGCGCCAGCAGCTTGGCCGGAGGGGAGCAAGAGACCCAGTACTTC	CASSLAGGEQETQYF
NA	TRBJ1-6	NA	TRBV28	TGTGCCAGCAGTCGCCTCCGGGACTTTAATTCACCCCTCCACTTT	CASSRLRDFNSPLHF
TRBD1	TRBJ2-7	NA	TRBV5-1	TGCGCCAGCTCGGATACAGGGGACCAATACGAGCAGTACTTC	CASSDTGDQYEQYF
TRBD2	TRBJ2-7	NA	TRBV7-7	TGTGCCAGCAGCGCCGGGGGGGGCGACTTAAAGCAGTACTTC	CASSAGGGDLKQYF
NA	TRBJ2-1	NA	TRBV2	TGTGCCAGCAGACGGGAGTTGGGCCGCAATGAGCAGTTCTTC	CASRRELGRNEQFF
NA	TRBJ1-2	once	TRBV27	TGTGCCAGCAGTTCCATTACAGGGAACTATGGCTACACCTTC	CASSSITGNYGYTF
NA	TRBJ1-2	NA	TRBV3-1/TRBV3-2	TGTGCCAGCAGCCCGGGACAACGAACCCATGGCTACACCTTC	CASSPGQRTHGYTF